The 2 T cell receptor beta chains reported below all come from one sample, sequenced in a study of CD8 T cells in ankylosing spondylitis (dated by TCRdb to 2016 to 2017). The library came from 5' RACE. Sequencing took place on an Illumina HiSeq 2500. Using fastp trimming at Q25 and MiXCR clonotype assembly, TCRdb reanalyzed the public sequencing data and kept in-frame beta chains. Under each unique CDR3 protein, matching rows form one entry showing the most common genes and DNA. Counted in this sample were about 460,000 distinct CDR3 sequences; under 5.5% of them appeared once. The ten largest clones take up roughly 3.5% of the sample. What the study reported, not specific to this receptor: A TCR beta motif of several highly homologous amino acid variants appeared characteristic of blood from ankylosing spondylitis patients.

The antigens of these receptors remain unknown. The sequenced sample was blood, either unsorted or a sorted T cell fraction (not recorded which). All receptors come from a male donor with ankylosing spondylitis.

This clonotype was detected ten times or more. The rearrangement links TRBV6-5 to TRBJ1-6; D remains unclear. This CDR3 region has 13 residues. Germline V gene sequence: CDR1 MNHEY, CDR2 SVGAGI. Trimming shortened V by 2 bases and J by 10 bases, and 9 bases separated the two germline ends. The CDR3 reads CASSYPRRSPLHF. Written as DNA, the CDR3 is TGTGCCAGCAGTTACCCCAGGAGATCACCCCTCCACTTT.

The rearrangement links TRBV7-2 to TRBJ2-5; D is uncertain. This CDR3 comprises 16 residues. Per the germline V gene, CDR1 is SGHTA and CDR2 is FQGNSA. V was pared by 1 base and J by 1 base, with 13 bases between. The CDR3 DNA is TGTGCCAGCAGCTTAGAGCACTTCCGCCCCCAAGAGACCCAGTACTTC. As protein: CASSLEHFRPQETQYF.